One sample yielded the 14 T cell receptor beta chains listed below, sequenced in a study of vaccination and CD4 T cells after COVID-19. These receptors' targets are unknown. Indicated time point: late sampling 161 to 241 days after vaccination in three convalescent patients. The treatment: approximately nine-day PBMC culture with coronavirus spike peptide pools or control peptides (ViraFEST assay). An Oncomine TCR Beta short-read assay was used to sequence the DNA from cultured CD4+ T cells. TCRdb re-derived calls from the PCR reads in MiXCR, one entry per CDR3 protein. Of around 27,000 distinct CDR3 sequences listed, more than 25% are singletons. The source was CD4+ T cells from blood, cultured in vitro, collected about 7 months after SARS-CoV-2 vaccination. These receptors all stem from a human donor who had recovered from COVID-19.

This rearrangement joins TRBV25-1 to TRBJ1-5; a possible D gene is TRBD1 (5 bases). This CDR3 is 15 amino acids long. The germline CDR1 and CDR2 sequences are MGHDK and SYGVNS. Trimming removed 2 bases at V and 3 bases at J, with 11 bases between. The CDR3 DNA is TGTGCCAGCAGTGAAGGGGCAGGGTTCAATCAGCCCCAGCATTTT. This sequence encodes CASSEGAGFNQPQHF.

This clonotype turned up a few times. This rearrangement joins TRBV6-5 to TRBJ2-5; D gene unclear. V lost 4 bases and J 5 bases, leaving 8 bases between the germline ends. Germline lookup yields CDR1 MNHEY and CDR2 SVGAGI. The CDR3 sequence is 12 residues long. The CDR3 nucleotides read TGTGCCAGCAGTTTCGTTGGGGAGACCCAGTACTTC. It encodes CASSFVGETQYF.

This clonotype has just a few counts. The chain employs TRBV28 and TRBJ2-3; D unresolved. Germline loops: CDR1 MDHEN, CDR2 SYDVKM. Between the trimmed V and J ends, which lost 5 bases and 1 base, there was a span of 16 bases. The CDR3 length is 16 residues. CDR3 amino acids: CASSPNGRRRTDTQYF. CDR3 DNA: TGTGCCAGCAGTCCCAACGGGCGGCGACGCACAGATACGCAGTATTTT.

This chain links TRBV20-1 with TRBJ2-1; the match to TRBD1 covers 8 bases. This CDR3 is built from 14 residues. V lost 6 bases to trimming and J lost 3 bases; unmatched junction nucleotides: 7. The germline V gene encodes CDR1 DFQATT and CDR2 SNEGSKA (reference sequence). CDR3 sequence (DNA): TGCAGTGCCCCCCGGACAGGGAGCTACAATGAGCAGTTCTTC. Protein product: CSAPRTGSYNEQFF.

This clonotype has a single count. The chain recombines TRBV5-1 with TRBJ2-5; D is possibly TRBD2 (6 bases). Germline values: CDR1 SGHRS, CDR2 YFSETQ. V lost 2 bases to trimming and J lost 4 bases, with 9 bases between them. There are 13 residues in the CDR3. CDR3: CASSFYGRETQYF. The DNA for the CDR3 is TGCGCCAGCAGCTTTTACGGGAGAGAGACCCAGTACTTC. Based on the CDR3 plus reference TRBV5-1 and TRBJ2-5, the full variable domain is KAGVTQTPRYLIKTRGQQVTLSCSPISGHRSVSWYQQTPGQGLQFLFEYFSETQRNKGNFPGRFSGRQFSNSRSEMNVSTLELGDSALYLCASSFYGRETQYFGPGTRLLVL.

The chain carries TRBV27 and TRBJ2-1, with 8 positions matching TRBD1. Germline V gives CDR1 MNHEY, CDR2 SMNVEV (reference sequence). Trimming cost V 5 bases and J 4 bases; bases outside gene matches: 10. CDR3 length: 16 amino acids. CDR3 in DNA: TGTGCCAGCAGTCCCAGGGACAGGATCCTTTACAATGAGCAGTTCTTC. As protein: CASSPRDRILYNEQFF.

V and J are TRBV20-1 and TRBJ1-3; D call uncertain. The CDR3 spans 11 residues. V shed 6 bases and J shed 7 bases, with 10 bases lying between them. The V gene's germline CDR1 is DFQATT and CDR2 SNEGSKA (reference sequence). DNA for the CDR3: TGCAGTGCCAGAATTATGAACACCATATATTTT. Protein: CSARIMNTIYF.

A few counts support this clonotype. The chain joins TRBV6-1 to TRBJ1-5; D call uncertain. The CDR3 is 14 residues long. V lost 6 bases to trimming and J lost 3 bases, with 12 bases between them. The germline V gene encodes CDR1 MNHNS and CDR2 SASEGT. CDR3 amino acids: CASSSGQVNQPQHF. CDR3 nucleotide sequence: TGTGCCAGCAGCTCGGGTCAGGTCAATCAGCCCCAGCATTTT.

The chain recombines TRBV19 with TRBJ2-7, with D possibly TRBD1 on 6 matching bases. The CDR3 totals 14 residues. The germline V and J ends were trimmed by 3 bases and 1 base, with 10 bases remaining between them. Germline V gene sequence: CDR1 LNHDA, CDR2 SQIVND (reference sequence). CDR3 nucleotide sequence: TGTGCCAGTAGTATCCCAGGGGCATCCTACGAGCAGTACTTC. Translated: CASSIPGASYEQYF. Using reference TRBV19 and TRBJ2-7 for the parts outside the CDR3, the full variable domain is DGGITQSPKYLFRKEGQNVTLSCEQNLNHDAMYWYRQDPGQGLRLIYYSQIVNDFQKGDIAEGYSVSREKKESFPLTVTSAQKNPTAFYLCASSIPGASYEQYFGPGTRLTVT.

In this sample, this clonotype turned up a few times. The chain has TRBV5-4 and TRBJ1-5; perhaps TRBD1 as D (5 bases). From germline, CDR1 is SGHNT and CDR2 YYREEE (reference sequence). V was pared by 4 bases and J by 3 bases, with 8 bases between. This CDR3 spans 13 amino acids. This CDR3 is CASSEGHNQPQHF. The CDR3 bases are TGTGCCAGCAGCGAAGGACACAATCAGCCCCAGCATTTT.

This clonotype was counted once. This chain joins TRBV12-3 or TRBV12-4 and TRBJ2-7; 7 bases line up with TRBD1. The CDR3 has 14 amino acids. J was trimmed by 4 bases and V by 6 bases; bases with no gene match: 9. CDR3 coding DNA: TGTGCCAGCAGCCCAGAACAGGGGAGATACGAGCAGTACTTC. Translating gives CASSPEQGRYEQYF.

The chain employs TRBV7-9 and TRBJ2-1; TRBD2 matches at 15 bases. V lost 5 bases and J lost 7; bases outside the gene matches: 12. CDR1 is SEHNR and CDR2 is FQNEAQ in the germline V gene (reference sequence). This CDR3 spans 18 amino acids. CDR3 sequence reads: CASSPQPGLAGGLNEQFF. The DNA of the CDR3 is TGTGCCAGCAGCCCCCAACCGGGACTAGCGGGAGGATTAAATGAGCAGTTCTTC.

V and J are TRBV28 and TRBJ2-2, with 10 bases matching TRBD2. The germline gives CDR1 MDHEN, CDR2 SYDVKM. The CDR3 contains 17 residues. V lost 7 bases and J lost 8; bases outside the gene matches: 16. The chain's CDR3 is CASTSGGLAGVGGELFF. DNA for the CDR3: TGTGCCAGCACCTCAGGTGGCCTAGCGGGAGTGGGAGGGGAGCTGTTTTTT.

Comments on this clonotype: A read error may explain this, as a much larger clone is one base away. The V and J genes are TRBV6-1 and TRBJ1-5; TRBD1 aligns across 11 bases. V trimming: 1 base; J trimming: 10 bases; junction bases outside the gene matches: 6. CDR1 and CDR2 from the germline V gene are MNHNS and SASEGT. CDR3 size: 15 residues. The CDR3 coding sequence is TGTGCCAGCAGTGAAGGGGGACAGGGGGTGGATCCCCAGCATTTT. Amino acids: CASSEGGQGVDPQHF.